The clone carrying this T cell receptor beta chain was seen only a few times. No conserved phenylalanine or tryptophan is present at the end of the CDR3, so a read error is the likely explanation. This library used about 400 ng RNA and molecular barcoded adaptors spanning alpha/delta and beta/gamma chains. Via MiXCR, TCRdb re-called the reads, giving one row per CDR3 protein. Of tens of thousands of distinct CDR3 sequences detected, about a fifth appear once; the ten largest clones hold about an eighth. The record originates from a study of read filtering for tumor transcriptome and immune sequencing. In germline, CDR1 is SQVTM, CDR2 ANQGSEA. The CDR3 is 18 residues long.

This sequence joins TRBV29-1 and TRBJ2-1, with D tentatively TRBD1 (5 bases). This TCR was sampled from a donor at least 40 years old with multiple myeloma. The material sequenced was a population of CD138-negative cells sorted from bone marrow. The CDR3: CGVVPTLFTGSSYNEQFL. DNA of the CDR3: TGCGGCGTAGTCCCCACCCTCTTCACAGGTTCTTCCTACAATGAGCAGTTCCTC.